The 30 T cell receptor beta chains in this list originate from one sample, sequenced in a study of regulatory T cells. The PCR used 52 TRBV and 13 TRBJ primers. Only in-frame clones appear in the TCRdb table, and some are missing; sequencing was by immunoSEQ multiplex PCR. The table records a few thousand clones, about four fifths of them present only once. Material: CD8+ T cells sorted from blood. The origin of the receptors is a child aged 5-17 years with CD3G deficiency.

This rearrangement joins TRBV5-1 to TRBJ2-1, with D maybe TRBD2 (5 bases). Germline V gives CDR1 SGHRS, CDR2 YFSETQ. Trimming cost V 3 bases and J 9 bases, with 10 bases left between them. The CDR3 extends over 12 amino acids. The CDR3 coding sequence is TGCGCCAGCAGCTCCAACCGGGGTGAGCAGTTCTTC. It translates to CASSSNRGEQFF.

The chain combines TRBV19 with TRBJ1-1; 8 bases map to TRBD1. This CDR3 contains 14 residues. Germline values: CDR1 LNHDA, CDR2 SQIVND (reference sequence). With V trimmed by 3 bases and J by 5 bases, 5 bases remained unmatched. CDR3 protein: CASSIQGAGTEAFF. The DNA for the CDR3 is TGTGCCAGTAGTATCCAGGGGGCTGGAACTGAAGCTTTCTTT.

The J gene is TRBJ2-7, the V gene TRBV7-6; tentative D call: TRBD1 (5 bases). The CDR3 runs 13 residues. Germline lookup yields CDR1 SGHVS and CDR2 FNYEAQ. The V and J ends lost 5 bases and 6 bases respectively, with 14 bases between them. The CDR3 coding sequence is TGTGCCAGCAGCACCTCGCAGGGATCCGAGCAGTACTTC. Encoded protein: CASSTSQGSEQYF.

The V call is TRBV6-1, the J call TRBJ2-7; possibly TRBD1 or TRBD2 for D (5 bases each). Trimming took 5 bases from V and 2 from J, leaving 13 bases between them. CDR1 and CDR2 from the germline V gene are MNHNS and SASEGT. The CDR3 is made up of 14 amino acids. CDR3 nucleotide sequence: TGTGCCAGCAGTCACCGGGACGGACCCTACGAGCAGTACTTC. Translation: CASSHRDGPYEQYF.

CDR3 region: CASTSRGVQYEQYF. The DNA of the CDR3 is TGTGCCAGCACGTCCAGGGGAGTACAATACGAGCAGTACTTC. The chain couples TRBV28 to TRBJ2-7; perhaps TRBD1 as D (6 bases). There are 14 residues in the CDR3. Germline loops: CDR1 MDHEN, CDR2 SYDVKM. Trimming removed 7 bases from V and 4 bases from J, with 17 bases in between.

This chain joins TRBV28 and TRBJ1-2, with TRBD1 matching over 9 bases. The germline gives CDR1 MDHEN, CDR2 SYDVKM. Germline trimming cut 6 bases from V and 6 bases from J; bases unmatched to any gene: 8. The CDR3 is 14 amino acids. The CDR3 region has the DNA TGTGCCAGCAGCCACAGGGGGCGACCGGATGGCTACACCTTC. The encoded protein is CASSHRGRPDGYTF.

The chain joins TRBV19 to TRBJ2-2; D is perhaps TRBD1 (5 bases). Germline V gives CDR1 LNHDA, CDR2 SQIVND (reference sequence). The CDR3 is made up of 14 amino acids. V lost 3 bases to trimming and J lost 4 bases, with 9 bases between them. CDR3 nucleotides: TGTGCCAGTAGTATCAGGCAGGGCACCGGGGAGCTGTTTTTT. Translated, it gives CASSIRQGTGELFF.

The V and J genes are TRBV5-1 and TRBJ2-7; D gene ambiguous. The CDR3 has 14 amino acids. CDR1 and CDR2 from the germline V gene are SGHRS and YFSETQ. Trimming left V 0 bases short and J 5 bases short, with 12 bases between. The CDR3 region is CASSLGGWFHEQYF. CDR3 nucleotide sequence: TGCGCCAGCAGCTTGGGAGGTTGGTTCCACGAGCAGTACTTC.

The J gene is TRBJ2-3, the V gene TRBV28, with 11 bases lining up with TRBD1. CDR1 and CDR2 (germline): MDHEN, SYDVKM. The CDR3 totals 19 residues. V shed 1 base and J 3 bases; nucleotides not matched to a gene: 12. The CDR3: CASSLYSSFGTGGTDTQYF. DNA for the CDR3: TGTGCCAGCAGTTTATATAGTTCTTTTGGGACAGGGGGAACAGATACGCAGTATTTT.

This clone has a handful of counts. This chain uses TRBV6-1 with TRBJ1-1; unclear D gene. Germline V CDR1 and CDR2: MNHNS, SASEGT. The CDR3 has 12 residues. V was clipped by 11 bases and J by 1 base, with 11 bases between them. The CDR3 sequence is CAHKGRNTEAFF. The CDR3 DNA is TGTGCCCACAAAGGCCGGAACACTGAAGCTTTCTTT.

This sequence joins TRBV7-6 and TRBJ2-1, with 11 nucleotides matching TRBD2. The CDR3 is made up of 15 amino acids. Losses at the gene ends were 5 bases for V and 5 bases for J; bases not matched to a gene: 5. Germline lookup yields CDR1 SGHVS and CDR2 FNYEAQ. This CDR3 is CASSLTSGDNNEQFF. The CDR3 region has the DNA TGTGCCAGCAGCCTGACTAGCGGGGATAACAATGAGCAGTTCTTC.

The chain joins TRBV9 to TRBJ2-2, with D maybe TRBD2 (5 bases). Trimming shortened V by 0 bases and J by 5 bases, and 5 bases separated the two germline ends. Germline V gene data show CDR1 as SGDLS and CDR2 as YYNGEE. This CDR3 is built from 13 residues. CDR3 loop: CASSVGETGELFF. The CDR3 DNA sequence: TGTGCCAGCAGCGTAGGGGAGACCGGGGAGCTGTTTTTT.

V is TRBV19 and J is TRBJ2-1; 14 nucleotides agree with TRBD2. Losses at the gene ends were 5 bases for V and 8 bases for J; bases not matched to a gene: 5. This CDR3 region has 15 residues. Germline loops: CDR1 LNHDA, CDR2 SQIVND (reference sequence). This CDR3 reads CASSPGTSGRDEQFF. The CDR3 region has the DNA TGTGCCAGTAGTCCCGGGACTAGCGGGAGAGATGAGCAGTTCTTC.

The V gene is TRBV25-1, the J gene TRBJ2-7; weak D call: TRBD2 (6 bases). V lost 2 bases and J lost 1, with 15 bases in between. There are 16 residues in the CDR3. Germline CDR1 is MGHDK and CDR2 is SYGVNS. The CDR3 is CASSEGPAGSSYEQYF. The CDR3 nucleotides are TGTGCCAGCAGTGAAGGGCCTGCGGGATCTTCCTACGAGCAGTACTTC.

V is TRBV7-9 and J is TRBJ2-7; 11 bases fit TRBD2. Germline CDR1 reads SEHNR; CDR2 reads FQNEAQ (reference sequence). With 3 bases clipped from V and 2 bases from J, the junction kept 6 bases outside the gene matches. This CDR3 is 16 amino acids long. This chain's CDR3 is CASSFPTSGIPYEQYF. As DNA, the CDR3 is TGTGCCAGCAGCTTCCCGACTAGCGGGATACCCTACGAGCAGTACTTC.

The chain employs TRBV7-8 and TRBJ2-3, with D possibly TRBD2 on 6 matching bases. The CDR3 runs to 16 residues. V dropped 5 bases and J dropped 5 bases, with 20 bases sitting between them. Looked up from germline, CDR1 is SGHVS and CDR2 is FQNEAQ. CDR3 sequence (DNA): TGTGCCAGCAGCCCGCTAGTGGCGGGGAGGCAAGATACGCAGTATTTT. Its protein is CASSPLVAGRQDTQYF.

The genes are TRBV28 and TRBJ1-5; D call uncertain. CDR1 MDHEN and CDR2 SYDVKM come from the germline V gene. The CDR3 totals 13 residues. Trimming took 2 bases from V and 1 from J, leaving 3 bases between them. The CDR3 DNA is TGTGCCAGCAGTTTAGCCAGCAATCAGCCCCAGCATTTT. Translating it yields CASSLASNQPQHF.

CDR3 nucleotides: TGTGCCAGCAGTTCTGGGACTAGCGGAAATGAGCAGTTCTTC. Protein sequence: CASSSGTSGNEQFF. This chain connects TRBV27 to TRBJ2-1; 11 nucleotides align to TRBD2. This CDR3 region has 14 residues. With 4 bases clipped from V and 7 bases from J, the junction kept 3 bases outside the gene matches. CDR1 is MNHEY and CDR2 is SMNVEV in the germline V gene (reference sequence).

The V and J genes are TRBV6-6 and TRBJ1-1; 7 nucleotides line up with TRBD1. V dropped 2 bases and J dropped 7; count of bases not matched to a gene: 10. Looked up from germline, CDR1 is MNHNY and CDR2 is SVGAGI (reference sequence). The CDR3 is 15 amino acids. The CDR3 protein is CASSYRQGGGGEAFF. CDR3 sequence (DNA): TGTGCCAGCAGTTACCGACAGGGCGGGGGAGGTGAAGCTTTCTTT.

V gene TRBV19 combines with J gene TRBJ2-1, with D perhaps matching TRBD2 (7 bases). The germline V gene has CDR1 LNHDA and CDR2 SQIVND (reference sequence). V gave up 3 bases and J gave up 9 bases, with 15 bases separating them. The CDR3 spans 14 residues. In DNA, the CDR3 is TGTGCCAGTAGTATGGGAGGGGGGGCGGTTGAGCAGTTCTTC. Amino acids: CASSMGGGAVEQFF.

This chain uses TRBV6-1 with TRBJ2-2; D gene ambiguous. With 8 bases removed from V and 6 bases from J, the gap between germline ends came to 4 bases. Germline loops: CDR1 MNHNS, CDR2 SASEGT. CDR3 length: 10 amino acids. Written as DNA, the CDR3 is TGTGCCAGCCGCGCCGGGGAGCTGTTTTTT. This encodes CASRAGELFF.

This chain uses TRBV7-9 with TRBJ2-1, with 7 bases matching TRBD2. Germline-derived CDR1 and CDR2 are SEHNR and FQNEAQ (reference sequence). This CDR3 has 16 amino acids. V was pared by 1 base and J by 0 bases, with 3 bases of the junction left unmatched. The CDR3 is CASSLGTRPSYNEQFF. Here the CDR3 DNA reads TGTGCCAGCAGCTTAGGGACTAGGCCCTCCTACAATGAGCAGTTCTTC. The variable domain in full, with the rest retrieved from reference TRBV7-9 and TRBJ2-1, is DTGVSQNPRHKITKRGQNVTFRCDPISEHNRLYWYRQTLGQGPEFLTYFQNEAQLEKSRLLSDRFSAERPKGSFSTLEIQRTEQGDSAMYLCASSLGTRPSYNEQFFGPGTRLTVL.

V is TRBV19 and J is TRBJ2-2; D gene uncertain. V was cut by 3 bases and J by 7 bases, with 9 bases left in between. The CDR3 covers 13 residues. Germline CDR1 reads LNHDA; CDR2 reads SQIVND (reference sequence). This CDR3 is CASSMSRDGELFF. CDR3 DNA sequence: TGTGCCAGTAGTATGAGCCGCGACGGGGAGCTGTTTTTT.

The CDR3 reads CASSNRDRVNYGYTF. CDR3 in DNA: TGTGCCAGCAGCAACCGGGACAGGGTTAACTATGGCTACACCTTC. The rearrangement joins TRBV21-1 to TRBJ1-2; TRBD1 was called by the table and not checked on the DNA. TRBV21-1 is termed a pseudogene. The CDR3 length is 15 residues.

This clone was counted once. The chain couples TRBV16 to TRBJ1-2; the D is unclear. Germline CDR1 is KGHSY and CDR2 is FQNENV. Trimming removed 0 bases at V and 7 bases at J, with 9 bases between. This CDR3 comprises 13 residues. CDR3 residues: CASSQSRVRGYTF. CDR3 sequence (DNA): TGTGCCAGCAGCCAATCGAGAGTGCGTGGCTACACCTTC.

The chain combines TRBV5-1 with TRBJ2-5; TRBD1 aligns across 9 bases. Germline loops: CDR1 SGHRS, CDR2 YFSETQ. This CDR3 has 15 residues. V lost 1 base and J lost 4; bases outside the gene matches: 5. DNA of the CDR3: TGCGCCAGCAGCTTGACCACAGGGGGCGGAGAGACCCAGTACTTC. It yields the protein CASSLTTGGGETQYF.

The gene calls are TRBV28 and TRBJ1-1, with D unclear. The V end lost 3 bases, the J end lost 8 bases, and 13 bases lay between the germline ends. CDR1 MDHEN and CDR2 SYDVKM come from the germline V gene. The CDR3 contains 13 residues. CDR3 nucleotide sequence: TGTGCCAGCAGTTTTTTCGGTCAAGTCGAAGCTTTCTTT. As protein: CASSFFGQVEAFF.

V usage is TRBV6-1 and J usage is TRBJ2-7; 7 nucleotides line up with TRBD1. CDR3 length equals 15 residues. CDR1 is MNHNS and CDR2 is SASEGT in the germline V gene. The J segment lost 5 bases and the V segment lost 7 bases, leaving 14 bases of the junction unmatched. This CDR3 reads CASNDSPTGRHEQYF. The CDR3 region has the DNA TGTGCCAGCAACGATTCCCCGACAGGGAGACACGAGCAGTACTTC.

The chain couples TRBV4-1 to TRBJ2-1, with TRBD2 matching over 9 bases. Germline CDR1 and CDR2: MGHRA and YSYEKL. The V segment lost 4 bases and the J segment 2 bases; nucleotides outside the gene matches: 9. The CDR3 runs to 17 residues. The CDR3 DNA follows: TGCGCCAGCAGCCCGTTGGCGGGAGGGAACCCCTACAATGAGCAGTTCTTC. Translated: CASSPLAGGNPYNEQFF.

Concerning this clone itself: Other nucleotide sequences from this sample produce the same CDR3. This chain links TRBV6-1 with TRBJ1-1; possible D gene TRBD1, 5 bases. With 6 bases removed from V and 8 bases from J, the gap between germline ends came to 10 bases. The germline CDR1 and CDR2 sequences are MNHNS and SASEGT. This CDR3 region has 11 residues. The CDR3 coding sequence is TGTGCCAGCAGCGGGGGTCCCGAAGCTTTCTTT. Its protein product is CASSGGPEAFF.